This T cell receptor (beta chain) was captured by sequencing in a study of blood T cell repertoires in COVID-19. V dropped 0 bases and J dropped 3 bases, with 13 bases sitting between them. The V gene's germline CDR1 is SGHNT and CDR2 YYREEE (reference sequence). The CDR3 loop spans 15 amino acids. Produced via immunoSEQ multiplex PCR; TCRdb's table is partial and in-frame only. The table records 200,000 to 250,000 clones, about 85% of them present only once. This sequence was found in a man aged 25-40 years who had recovered from COVID-19. Sequencing was done on a sample of PBMCs or T cells enriched from blood (not recorded which). The V gene is TRBV5-4, the J gene TRBJ2-7; D is possibly TRBD2 (5 bases). CDR3 DNA: TGTGCCAGCAGCTTGGCCGGCACGGGATACTACGAGCAGTACTTC. It translates to CASSLAGTGYYEQYF. Combining the CDR3 with reference TRBV5-4 and TRBJ2-7 gives the whole variable domain ETGVTQSPTHLIKTRGQQVTLRCSSQSGHNTVSWYQQALGQGPQFIFQYYREEENGRGNFPPRFSGLQFPNYSSELNVNALELDDSALYLCASSLAGTGYYEQYFGPGTRLTVT.